The 4 T cell receptor beta chains reported below all come from one sample, sequenced in a study of CD8 T cells in ankylosing spondylitis (dated by TCRdb to about 2017). The library was made by 5' RACE. The sequencing machine was an Illumina HiSeq 2500. Through fastp at Q25 and MiXCR, TCRdb rebuilt clones from the public reads, retaining in-frame beta chains. Rows merge per CDR3 protein into single entries with the most common DNA and genes. A total of under 300,000 distinct CDR3 sequences appear in this sample, around 10% of them only once. The leading ten clones occupy less than 7% of the sample. Specimen: blood, either unsorted or a sorted T cell fraction (not recorded which). Source of these receptors: a male donor with ankylosing spondylitis or in good health (not recorded which).

V is TRBV20-1 and J is TRBJ2-7; 9 bases are a match to TRBD1. Germline loops: CDR1 DFQATT, CDR2 SNEGSKA (reference sequence). V lost 6 bases and J lost 4; bases outside the gene matches: 7. This CDR3 contains 13 residues. CDR3 protein: CSADPGQGYEQYF. The CDR3, as DNA: TGCAGTGCGGATCCGGGACAGGGTTACGAGCAGTACTTC.

Ten or more counts support this clonotype. The chain couples TRBV6-2 or TRBV6-3 to TRBJ1-1, with a possible D match to TRBD1 (5 bases). The length of the CDR3 is 13 residues. Germline CDR1 MNHEY, CDR2 SVGEGT. V was cut by 2 bases and J by 5 bases, with 9 bases left in between. The CDR3 DNA follows: TGTGCCAGCAGTTACAGTGGGGGTACTGAAGCTTTCTTT. It yields the protein CASSYSGGTEAFF.

The chain recombines TRBV12-3 or TRBV12-4 with TRBJ1-3; D might be TRBD1 (5 bases). Trimming cost V 11 bases and J 2 bases, with 13 bases left between them. This CDR3 spans 13 amino acids. The CDR3 is CAETQGAGNTIYF. In DNA, the CDR3 is TGTGCCGAGACTCAGGGAGCTGGAAACACCATATATTTT.

This clonotype turned up a few times. V and J are TRBV20-1 and TRBJ1-5; D not resolved. V dropped 3 bases and J dropped 3 bases, with 18 bases sitting between them. Germline V lookup: CDR1 DFQATT, CDR2 SNEGSKA (reference sequence). The CDR3 has 16 amino acids. For the CDR3, the DNA is TGCAGTGCTAGGTCCAGAGAGTGGAGGGCCAATCAGCCCCAGCATTTT. This codes for CSARSREWRANQPQHF.